These 18 T cell receptor beta chains were all obtained from the same sample, sequenced in a study of pediatric ulcerative colitis. Here immunoSEQ multiplex PCR was the method, and the copy in TCRdb shows in-frame clones only, minus some. The sample shows 60,000 to 75,000 clones, more than 60% of them seen only once. Source material: blood. Every receptor here comes from a boy between 10 and 17 years old with moderate ulcerative colitis.

This clone was seen only once. The CDR3 bases are TGTGCCAGCAGCCCATCGCCGATGAACACTGAAGCTTTCTTT. Its translation: CASSPSPMNTEAFF. J is TRBJ1-1 and V is TRBV9, with D uncertain. V dropped 4 bases and J dropped 0 bases, with 10 bases sitting between them. This CDR3 has 14 residues. Germline V CDR1 and CDR2: SGDLS, YYNGEE.

J is TRBJ1-1 and V is TRBV7-2; 7 bases agree with TRBD1. Germline lookup yields CDR1 SGHTA and CDR2 FQGNSA. The V and J ends lost 2 bases and 0 bases, in that order; junction bases with no gene match: 3. This CDR3 has 15 amino acids. CDR3 sequence (DNA): TGTGCCAGCAGCTTAAAAGGGGGCTTGAACACTGAAGCTTTCTTT. Encoded protein: CASSLKGGLNTEAFF.

The rearrangement links TRBV2 to TRBJ1-2; tentatively, D is TRBD1 (5 bases). Germline V gene sequence: CDR1 SNHLY, CDR2 FYNNEI. Trimming left V 7 bases short and J 2 bases short, with 11 bases between. The CDR3 sequence is 13 residues long. The CDR3 coding sequence is TGTGCCAGCACCTCCCGGGACAACTATGGCTACACCTTC. This sequence encodes CASTSRDNYGYTF. Together with reference TRBV2 and TRBJ1-2, the CDR3 gives the full variable domain: EPEVTQTPSHQVTQMGQEVILRCVPISNHLYFYWYRQILGQKVEFLVSFYNNEISEKSEIFDDQFSVERPDGSNFTLKIRSTKLEDSAMYFCASTSRDNYGYTFGSGTRLTVV.

The rearrangement uses TRBV7-2 and TRBJ2-2; TRBD1 might be the D (6 bases). V was clipped by 1 base and J by 6 bases, with 9 bases between them. The CDR3 sequence is 14 residues long. Germline CDR1 SGHTA, CDR2 FQGNSA. In DNA, the CDR3 is TGTGCCAGCAGCTTAGAGGACAGCGCCGGGGAGCTGTTTTTT. Its protein product is CASSLEDSAGELFF.

This chain joins TRBV6-5 and TRBJ2-3; 7 bases line up with TRBD2. CDR1 and CDR2 (germline): MNHEY, SVGAGI. Trimming at V came to 2 bases and at J to 3 bases, leaving 2 bases not matched to a gene. This CDR3 is 14 amino acids long. This CDR3 is CASSYGGSTDTQYF. CDR3 coding DNA: TGTGCCAGCAGTTACGGCGGGAGTACAGATACGCAGTATTTT.

This clone was counted only a few times. The rearrangement joins TRBV2 to TRBJ1-4, with TRBD1 identical over 7 bases. CDR1 SNHLY and CDR2 FYNNEI come from the germline V gene. The CDR3 is 14 amino acids. Trimming removed 6 bases from V and 4 bases from J; junction bases left unmatched: 5. The CDR3 is CASRTGTSNEKLFF. CDR3 sequence (DNA): TGTGCCAGCAGGACAGGGACTAGTAATGAAAAACTGTTTTTT.

The genes are TRBV30 and TRBJ2-7; the match to TRBD2 covers 7 bases. Losses at the gene ends were 3 bases for V and 3 bases for J; bases not matched to a gene: 8. This CDR3 has 14 residues. CDR1 and CDR2 (germline): GTSNPN, SVGIG (reference sequence). The CDR3 coding sequence is TGTGCCTGGAGCGCGGGAGAGGGGTACTACGAGCAGTACTTC. The encoded protein is CAWSAGEGYYEQYF.

This clone was found a few times. The rearrangement links TRBV2 to TRBJ1-1; D unresolved. The CDR3 runs 11 residues. In germline, CDR1 is SNHLY, CDR2 FYNNEI. Trimming took 5 bases from V and 2 from J, leaving 3 bases between them. The CDR3 region is CASSPNTEAFF. The DNA for the CDR3 is TGTGCCAGCAGTCCTAACACTGAAGCTTTCTTT. Combining the CDR3 with reference TRBV2 and TRBJ1-1 gives the whole variable domain EPEVTQTPSHQVTQMGQEVILRCVPISNHLYFYWYRQILGQKVEFLVSFYNNEISEKSEIFDDQFSVERPDGSNFTLKIRSTKLEDSAMYFCASSPNTEAFFGQGTRLTVV.

The J gene is TRBJ2-7, the V gene TRBV6-1; 9 nucleotides agree with TRBD2. Losses at the gene ends were 3 bases for V and 2 bases for J; bases not matched to a gene: 14. The V gene's germline CDR1 is MNHNS and CDR2 SASEGT. This CDR3 is 18 amino acids long. This CDR3 is CASSDLSGRRVGTYEQYF. The DNA for the CDR3 is TGTGCCAGCAGTGACCTTAGCGGGAGACGGGTAGGGACCTACGAGCAGTACTTC.

The genes are TRBV12-5 and TRBJ2-7, with 9 bases lining up with TRBD1. The J segment lost 5 bases and the V segment lost 7 bases, leaving 12 bases of the junction unmatched. This CDR3 is built from 15 residues. Germline CDR1 LGHNT, CDR2 FRNRAP. This chain's CDR3 is CASAGGQGWRDEQYF. As DNA, the CDR3 is TGTGCTAGTGCCGGCGGACAGGGGTGGAGGGACGAGCAGTACTTC.

This clone has only a few counts. The V and J genes are TRBV7-3 and TRBJ2-5; perhaps TRBD2 as D (6 bases). This CDR3 is built from 15 residues. The germline V gene encodes CDR1 SGHTA and CDR2 FQGTGA. Trimming took off 5 bases at V and 3 bases at J, with 16 bases between the two ends. This CDR3 is CASSPAGGSEETQYF. In nucleotides, the CDR3 is TGTGCCAGCAGCCCAGCAGGAGGGTCTGAAGAGACCCAGTACTTC.

The V call is TRBV7-2, the J call TRBJ2-5, with a weak D call TRBD1 (5 bases). The V end lost 5 bases, the J end lost 4 bases, and 23 bases lay between the germline ends. The CDR3 has 17 residues. Germline V gene lookup returns CDR1 SGHTA and CDR2 FQGNSA. For the CDR3, the DNA is TGTGCCAGCAGCCGTAGGGGAAGGACAAGAACCCCAGAGACCCAGTACTTC. This gives the protein CASSRRGRTRTPETQYF. Filled out from reference TRBV7-2 and TRBJ2-5, the complete variable domain reads GAGVSQSPSNKVTEKGKDVELRCDPISGHTALYWYRQSLGQGLEFLIYFQGNSAPDKSGLPSDRFSAERTGGSVSTLTIQRTQQEDSAVYLCASSRRGRTRTPETQYFGPGTRLLVL.

The chain has TRBV12-5 and TRBJ2-7; TRBD1 matches 7 bases. With 6 bases clipped from V and 2 bases from J, the junction kept 7 bases outside the gene matches. There are 14 residues in the CDR3. CDR1 and CDR2 (germline): LGHNT, FRNRAP. CDR3 bases: TGTGCTAGTGGCAGGGGGTACCCAACCTACGAGCAGTACTTC. It encodes CASGRGYPTYEQYF.

This clone occurred once. This chain joins TRBV5-4 and TRBJ1-2; 8 positions match TRBD1. The CDR3 has 14 residues. V gave up 5 bases and J gave up 5 bases; unmatched junction bases: 8. CDR1 and CDR2 from the germline V gene are SGHNT and YYREEE (reference sequence). The CDR3 DNA reads as TGTGCCAGCAGTAGACAGGGGTCTGAGTATGGCTACACCTTC. Translating it yields CASSRQGSEYGYTF.

The chain couples TRBV6-4 to TRBJ2-7; 10 bases fit TRBD1. The CDR3 extends over 14 amino acids. V lost 4 bases to trimming and J lost 3 bases; unmatched junction nucleotides: 3. Germline V CDR1 and CDR2: MRHNA, SNTAGT. CDR3 bases: TGTGCCAGCAGTGTGGACAGGGGGGACTACGAGCAGTACTTC. It is translated as CASSVDRGDYEQYF.

The chain joins TRBV5-1 to TRBJ1-1; TRBD1 agrees at 7 bases. The germline V gene has CDR1 SGHRS and CDR2 YFSETQ. CDR3 length equals 15 residues. Trimming took 0 bases from V and 6 from J; bases not matched to a gene: 8. This chain's CDR3 is CASSLDAVQGAEAFF. DNA for the CDR3: TGCGCCAGCAGCTTGGATGCAGTTCAGGGGGCTGAAGCTTTCTTT.

The J gene is TRBJ1-2, the V gene TRBV5-4, with D hard to call. V lost 0 bases, J lost 3 bases, and 6 bases lay in between. The germline gives CDR1 SGHNT, CDR2 YYREEE (reference sequence). This CDR3 comprises 13 residues. The CDR3 nucleotides read TGTGCCAGCAGCTTGGATATAGACTATGGCTACACCTTC. It specifies CASSLDIDYGYTF.

This clone was detected only once. The chain links TRBV5-1 to TRBJ1-1; 9 positions agree with TRBD1. After removal of 4 bases from V and 10 bases from J, the junction contained 8 bases not matched to a gene. The CDR3 runs 13 residues. Germline CDR1 and CDR2: SGHRS and YFSETQ. The CDR3 reads CASSLQGARTAFF. DNA for the CDR3: TGCGCCAGCAGCCTACAGGGGGCGCGTACAGCTTTCTTT. The entire variable domain, with the rest obtained from reference TRBV5-1 and TRBJ1-1, is as follows: KAGVTQTPRYLIKTRGQQVTLSCSPISGHRSVSWYQQTPGQGLQFLFEYFSETQRNKGNFPGRFSGRQFSNSRSEMNVSTLELGDSALYLCASSLQGARTAFFGQGTRLTVV.